This is a list of T cell receptor beta chains from one sample in a study of early T cells in non-severe SARS-CoV-2 infection. TCRdb itself ran the 5' RACE reads through MiXCR, one entry per CDR3 protein. Here the sample spans over 95,000 distinct CDR3 sequences, 16% being singletons. The sequenced sample consisted of whole blood. These receptors were collected from an adult who was a healthcare worker with PCR-confirmed SARS-CoV-2 infection or an uninfected control (not recorded which). Each CDR3 is given with its conserved first and last residue. D genes are given only for firm matches. Clone size is not always given. Where it is, it says once, few, many or a class for expanded clones.

clone_size d_call j_call v_call cdr3_nt cdr3_aa
many - TRBJ1-2 TRBV5-4 TGTGCCAGCAGCCAGCCAGGGGCCGCTAACTATGGCTACACCTTC CASSQPGAANYGYTF
many - TRBJ2-4 TRBV7-2 TGCGCCAGCAGCTTAGATCCAGGTGTAGCCAAAAACATTCAGTACTTC CASSLDPGVAKNIQYF
- TRBD2 TRBJ2-3 TRBV29-1 TGCAGCGTTCAAGGACTAGCGGGAGGGACGGATACGCAGTATTTT CSVQGLAGGTDTQYF
few - TRBJ1-1 TRBV7-8 TGTGCCAGCAGCAAAAAAGACAGCATGAACACTGAAGCTTTCTTT CASSKKDSMNTEAFF
few TRBD1 TRBJ1-3 TRBV12-3/TRBV12-4 TGTGCCAGCAGGATGACAGGGGCAGTTTCTGGAAACACCATATATTTT CASRMTGAVSGNTIYF
few - TRBJ1-6 TRBV5-5 TGTGCCAGCAGCTCTCCGGGAGAGGCTTTCGGTTCACCCCTCCACTTT CASSSPGEAFGSPLHF
- TRBD1 TRBJ1-2 TRBV19 TGTGCCAGTGGACAGGGCAACTATGGCTACACCTTC CASGQGNYGYTF
- TRBD2 TRBJ2-1 TRBV15 TGTGCCACCAGCGGAAACGACCGAGCGGGATCGTACAATGAGCAGTTCTTC CATSGNDRAGSYNEQFF
- TRBD2 TRBJ2-3 TRBV12-3/TRBV12-4 TGTGCCAGCAGTTCCGGAGGAGCGGGAGGCACTACCCCTAGCACAGATACGCAGTATTTT CASSSGGAGGTTPSTDTQYF
few - TRBJ2-3 TRBV7-2 TGTGCCAGCAGCTTAGGGGTTGGGGTCACAGATACGCAGTATTTT CASSLGVGVTDTQYF
few - TRBJ2-7 TRBV2 TGTGCCAGCGGATGGCCCGGGGTCTACGAGCAGTACTTC CASGWPGVYEQYF
- - TRBJ2-3 TRBV12-3/TRBV12-4 TGTGCCAGCAGTCCCCTTTCAGATACGCAGTATTTT CASSPLSDTQYF
many - TRBJ1-1 TRBV6-5 TGTGCCAGCAGTCCTTCGGGTAGCACTGAAGCTTTCTTT CASSPSGSTEAFF
few - TRBJ1-1 TRBV4-1 TGCGCCAGCAGCCAAGAGTATAACACTGAAGCTTTCTTT CASSQEYNTEAFF
- TRBD2 TRBJ2-2 TRBV11-2 TGTGCCAGCAGCTTAATGGGGCTAGCGGGAATCGGGGAGCTGTTTTTT CASSLMGLAGIGELFF
- TRBD1 TRBJ2-7 TRBV7-6 TGTGCCAGCAGCTTGACAGGGGTTGGTTGGGACGGTCAACACTACGAGCAGTACTTC CASSLTGVGWDGQHYEQYF
- - TRBJ2-4 TRBV27 TGTGCCAGCAGTCCTCCTGGCAGAAACATTCAGTACTTC CASSPPGRNIQYF
few - TRBJ2-1 TRBV18 TGTGCCAGCTCACCCGGGCCTTCGTGGCGCGGGGAGGAGTTCTTC CASSPGPSWRGEEFF
few TRBD1 TRBJ1-6 TRBV5-1 TGCGCCAGCAGCTTGGAAGGGACAGGGGAAAATTCACCCCTCCACTTT CASSLEGTGENSPLHF
- - TRBJ1-1 TRBV7-2 TGTGCCAGCAGCTTGAGACAGAACACTGAAGCTTTCTTT CASSLRQNTEAFF
- TRBD1 TRBJ1-1 TRBV11-2 TGTGCCAGCAGCTCTTCCGGGACAGGGGGAGTTGAAGCTTTCTTT CASSSSGTGGVEAFF
- - TRBJ1-2 TRBV7-9 TGTGCCAGCAGCTCCGACGGGCTCTATGGCTACACCTTC CASSSDGLYGYTF
few - TRBJ1-1 TRBV4-3 TGCGCCAGCAGCCAAGATCATCAGTACGATATGAACACTGAAGCTTTCTTT CASSQDHQYDMNTEAFF
- - TRBJ1-1 TRBV6-1 TGTGCCAGCAGAGACAGGCCGTCGAACACTGAAGCTTTCTTT CASRDRPSNTEAFF